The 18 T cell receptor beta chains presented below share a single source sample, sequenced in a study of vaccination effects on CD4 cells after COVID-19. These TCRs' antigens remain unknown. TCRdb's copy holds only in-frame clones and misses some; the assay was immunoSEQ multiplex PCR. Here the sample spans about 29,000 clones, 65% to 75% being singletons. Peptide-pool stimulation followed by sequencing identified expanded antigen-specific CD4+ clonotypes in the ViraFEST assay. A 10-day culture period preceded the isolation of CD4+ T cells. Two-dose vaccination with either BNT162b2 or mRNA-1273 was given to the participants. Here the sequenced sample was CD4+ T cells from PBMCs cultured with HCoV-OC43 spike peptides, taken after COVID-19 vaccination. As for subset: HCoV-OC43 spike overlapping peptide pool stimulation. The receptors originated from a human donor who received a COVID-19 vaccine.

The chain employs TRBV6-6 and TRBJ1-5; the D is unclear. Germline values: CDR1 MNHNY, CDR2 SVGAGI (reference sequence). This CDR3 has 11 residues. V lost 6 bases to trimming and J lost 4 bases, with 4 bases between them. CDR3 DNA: TGTGCCAGCAGCCAAAATCAGCCCCAGCATTTT. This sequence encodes CASSQNQPQHF.

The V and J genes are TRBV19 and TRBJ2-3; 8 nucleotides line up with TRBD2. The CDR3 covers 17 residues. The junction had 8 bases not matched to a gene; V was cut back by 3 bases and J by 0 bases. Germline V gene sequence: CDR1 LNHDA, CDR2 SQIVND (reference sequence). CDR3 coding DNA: TGTGCCAGTAGTATTAGGATTGAGCGGGGGAGCACAGATACGCAGTATTTT. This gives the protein CASSIRIERGSTDTQYF.

The CDR3 nucleotides read TGTGCCAGCAGCGTCGGGTTCTCTGGGGCCAACGTCCTGACTTTC. Its translation is CASSVGFSGANVLTF. This chain links TRBV2 with TRBJ2-6; no definite D call. Trimming pared 6 bases from V and 0 bases from J, leaving 9 bases between. This CDR3 has 15 amino acids. Germline CDR1 is SNHLY and CDR2 is FYNNEI.

The CDR3 bases are TGTGCCAGCAGCTTCGGTGTTACGGAAGATACGCAGTATTTT. Translated, it gives CASSFGVTEDTQYF. The chain uses TRBV5-6 and TRBJ2-3, with D unresolved. Germline V gene sequence: CDR1 SGHDT, CDR2 YYEEEE. The ends were cut back, 2 bases at V and 5 bases at J, with 12 bases in the middle. CDR3 length: 14 amino acids. The full variable domain, completed using reference TRBV5-6 and TRBJ2-3, is DAGVTQSPTHLIKTRGQQVTLRCSPKSGHDTVSWYQQALGQGPQFIFQYYEEEERQRGNFPDRFSGHQFPNYSSELNVNALLLGDSALYLCASSFGVTEDTQYFGPGTRLTVL.

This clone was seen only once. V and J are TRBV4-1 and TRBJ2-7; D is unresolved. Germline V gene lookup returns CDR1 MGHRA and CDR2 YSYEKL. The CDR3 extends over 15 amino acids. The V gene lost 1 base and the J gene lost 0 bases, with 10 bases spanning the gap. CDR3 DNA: TGCGCCAGCAGCCAAGGACGGTGGAGCTCCTACGAGCAGTACTTC. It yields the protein CASSQGRWSSYEQYF.

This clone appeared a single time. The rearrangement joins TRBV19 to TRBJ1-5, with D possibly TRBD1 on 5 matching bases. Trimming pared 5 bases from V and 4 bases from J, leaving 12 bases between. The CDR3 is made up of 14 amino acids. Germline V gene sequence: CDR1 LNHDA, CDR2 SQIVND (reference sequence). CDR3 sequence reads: CASSPIGGNQPQHF. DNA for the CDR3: TGTGCCAGTAGTCCCATCGGGGGGAATCAGCCCCAGCATTTT.

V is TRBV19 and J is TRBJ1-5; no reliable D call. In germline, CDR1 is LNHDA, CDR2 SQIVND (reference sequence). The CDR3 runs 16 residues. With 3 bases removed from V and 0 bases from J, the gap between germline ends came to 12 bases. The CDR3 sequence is CASSILAAVSNQPQHF. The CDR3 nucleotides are TGTGCCAGTAGTATTCTGGCAGCCGTTAGCAATCAGCCCCAGCATTTT.

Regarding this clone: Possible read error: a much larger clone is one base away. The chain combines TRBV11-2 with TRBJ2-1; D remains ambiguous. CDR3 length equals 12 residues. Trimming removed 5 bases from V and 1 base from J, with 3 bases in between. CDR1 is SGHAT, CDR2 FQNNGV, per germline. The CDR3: CASSPSYNEQFF. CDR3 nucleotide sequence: TGTGCCAGCAGCCCGTCCTACAATGAGCAGTTCTTC.

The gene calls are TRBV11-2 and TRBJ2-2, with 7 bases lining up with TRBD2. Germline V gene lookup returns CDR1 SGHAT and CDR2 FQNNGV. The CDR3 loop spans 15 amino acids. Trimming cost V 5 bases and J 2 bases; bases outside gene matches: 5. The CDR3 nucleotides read TGTGCCAGCAGCCGACTAGCCCAAAACACCGGGGAGCTGTTTTTT. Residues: CASSRLAQNTGELFF.

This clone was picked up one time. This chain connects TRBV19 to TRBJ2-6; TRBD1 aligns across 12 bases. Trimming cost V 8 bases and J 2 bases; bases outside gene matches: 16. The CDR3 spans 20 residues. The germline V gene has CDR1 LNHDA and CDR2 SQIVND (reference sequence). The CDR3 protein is CASSLHPPGTGGAGANVLTF. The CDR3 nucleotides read TGTGCCAGTTCCCTTCACCCCCCCGGGACAGGGGGCGCTGGGGCCAACGTCCTGACTTTC.

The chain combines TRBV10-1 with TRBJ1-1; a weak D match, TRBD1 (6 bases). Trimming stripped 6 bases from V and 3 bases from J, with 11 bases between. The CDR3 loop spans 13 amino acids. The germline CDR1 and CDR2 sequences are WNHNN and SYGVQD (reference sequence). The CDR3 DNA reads TGCGCCAGCAGAGCGGACAGCTACACTGAAGCTTTCTTT. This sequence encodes CASRADSYTEAFF.

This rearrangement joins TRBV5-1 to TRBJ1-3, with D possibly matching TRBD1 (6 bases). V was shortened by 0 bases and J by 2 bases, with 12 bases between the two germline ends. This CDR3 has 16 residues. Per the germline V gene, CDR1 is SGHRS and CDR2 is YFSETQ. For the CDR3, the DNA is TGCGCCAGCAGCTTGGCTACAGGGAAGGCTGGAAACACCATATATTTT. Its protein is CASSLATGKAGNTIYF.

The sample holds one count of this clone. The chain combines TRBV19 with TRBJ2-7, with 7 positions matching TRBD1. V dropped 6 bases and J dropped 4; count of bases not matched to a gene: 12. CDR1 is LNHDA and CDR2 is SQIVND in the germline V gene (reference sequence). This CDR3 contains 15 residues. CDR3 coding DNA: TGTGCCAGTAGCCCCCAAGCGACAGGGTTGTACGAGCAGTACTTC. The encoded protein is CASSPQATGLYEQYF.

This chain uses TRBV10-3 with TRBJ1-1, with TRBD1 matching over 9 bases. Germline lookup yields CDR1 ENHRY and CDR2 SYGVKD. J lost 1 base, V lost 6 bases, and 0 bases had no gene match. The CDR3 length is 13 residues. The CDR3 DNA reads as TGTGCCATCAGGGGACAGGGGAACACTGAAGCTTTCTTT. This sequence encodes CAIRGQGNTEAFF.

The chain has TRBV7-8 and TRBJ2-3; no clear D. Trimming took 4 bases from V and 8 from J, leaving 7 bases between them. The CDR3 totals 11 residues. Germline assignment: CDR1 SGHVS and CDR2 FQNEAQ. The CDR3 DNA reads TGTGCCAGCAGCTCGAGAGGTACGCAGTATTTT. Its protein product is CASSSRGTQYF. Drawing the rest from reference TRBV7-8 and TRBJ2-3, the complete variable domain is GAGVSQSPRYKVAKRGQDVALRCDPISGHVSLFWYQQALGQGPEFLTYFQNEAQLDKSGLPSDRFFAERPEGSVSTLKIQRTQQEDSAVYLCASSSRGTQYFGPGTRLTVL.

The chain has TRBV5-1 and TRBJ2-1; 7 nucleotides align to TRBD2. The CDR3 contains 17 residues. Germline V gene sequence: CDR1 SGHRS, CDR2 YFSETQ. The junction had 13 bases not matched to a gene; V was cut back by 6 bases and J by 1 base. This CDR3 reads CASTGGMAGESYNEQFF. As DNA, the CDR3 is TGCGCCAGCACGGGGGGTATGGCGGGAGAGTCCTACAATGAGCAGTTCTTC.

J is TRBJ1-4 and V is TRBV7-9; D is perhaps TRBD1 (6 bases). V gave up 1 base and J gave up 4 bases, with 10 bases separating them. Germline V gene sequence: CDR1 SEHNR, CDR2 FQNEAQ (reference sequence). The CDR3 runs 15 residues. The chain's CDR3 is CASSLGGAINEKLFF. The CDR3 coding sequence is TGTGCCAGCAGCTTAGGGGGGGCGATTAATGAAAAACTGTTTTTT.

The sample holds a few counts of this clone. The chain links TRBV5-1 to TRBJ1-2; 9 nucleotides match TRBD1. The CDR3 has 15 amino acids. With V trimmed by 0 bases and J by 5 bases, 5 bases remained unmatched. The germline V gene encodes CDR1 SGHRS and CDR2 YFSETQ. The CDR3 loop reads CASSLGDRGIYGYTF. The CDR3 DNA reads TGCGCCAGCAGCTTGGGTGACAGGGGGATATATGGCTACACCTTC.